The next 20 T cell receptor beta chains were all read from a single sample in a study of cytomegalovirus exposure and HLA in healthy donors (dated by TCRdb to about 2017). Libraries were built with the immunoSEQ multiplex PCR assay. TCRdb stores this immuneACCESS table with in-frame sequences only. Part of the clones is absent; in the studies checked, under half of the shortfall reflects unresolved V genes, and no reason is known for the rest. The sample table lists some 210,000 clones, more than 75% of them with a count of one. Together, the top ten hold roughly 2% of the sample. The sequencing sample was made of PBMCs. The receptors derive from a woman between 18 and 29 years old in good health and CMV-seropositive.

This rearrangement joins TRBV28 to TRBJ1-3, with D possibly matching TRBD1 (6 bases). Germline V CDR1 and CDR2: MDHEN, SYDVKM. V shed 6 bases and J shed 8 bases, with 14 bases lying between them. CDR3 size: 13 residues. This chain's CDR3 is CASRQGFWDTIYF. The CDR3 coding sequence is TGTGCCAGCAGACAGGGTTTTTGGGACACCATATATTTT.

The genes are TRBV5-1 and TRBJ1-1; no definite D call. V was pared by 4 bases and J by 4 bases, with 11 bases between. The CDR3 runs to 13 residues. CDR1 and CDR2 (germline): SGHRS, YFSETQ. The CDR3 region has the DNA TGCGCCAGCAGCGGGCGCGGACTCACTGAAGCTTTCTTT. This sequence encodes CASSGRGLTEAFF.

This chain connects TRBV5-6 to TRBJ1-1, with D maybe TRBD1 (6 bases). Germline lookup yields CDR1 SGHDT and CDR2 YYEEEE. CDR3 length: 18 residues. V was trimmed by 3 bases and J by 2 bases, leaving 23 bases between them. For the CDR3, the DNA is TGTGCCAGCAGCTACATCCCCGGGACGATCAGGGGAAACACTGAAGCTTTCTTT. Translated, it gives CASSYIPGTIRGNTEAFF.

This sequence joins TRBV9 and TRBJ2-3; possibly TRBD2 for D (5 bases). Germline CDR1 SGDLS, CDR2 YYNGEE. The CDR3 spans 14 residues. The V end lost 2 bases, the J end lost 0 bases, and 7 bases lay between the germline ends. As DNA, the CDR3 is TGTGCCAGCAGCGTTCGACTAAGCACAGATACGCAGTATTTT. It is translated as CASSVRLSTDTQYF.

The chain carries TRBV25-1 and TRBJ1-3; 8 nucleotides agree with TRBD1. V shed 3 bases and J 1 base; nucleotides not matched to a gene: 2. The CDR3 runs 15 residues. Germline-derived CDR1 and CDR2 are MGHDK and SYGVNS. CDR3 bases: TGTGCCAGCAGTGAGGGACAGGTATCTGGAAACACCATATATTTT. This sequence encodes CASSEGQVSGNTIYF.

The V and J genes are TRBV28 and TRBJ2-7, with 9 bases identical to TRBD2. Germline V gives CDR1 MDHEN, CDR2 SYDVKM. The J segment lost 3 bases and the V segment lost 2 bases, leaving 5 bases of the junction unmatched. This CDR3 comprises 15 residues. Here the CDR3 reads CASSLRLAELYEQYF. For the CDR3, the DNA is TGTGCCAGCAGTTTAAGACTAGCGGAGCTCTACGAGCAGTACTTC.

CDR3: CASSLGGQPLYEQYF. Written as DNA, the CDR3 is TGTGCCAGCAGTTTGGGCGGGCAGCCACTCTACGAGCAGTACTTC. V and J are TRBV27 and TRBJ2-7, with D possibly being TRBD2 (5 bases). Germline-derived CDR1 and CDR2 are MNHEY and SMNVEV (reference sequence). This CDR3 has 15 residues. Deletions cut 3 bases from V and 3 bases from J, with 15 bases between.

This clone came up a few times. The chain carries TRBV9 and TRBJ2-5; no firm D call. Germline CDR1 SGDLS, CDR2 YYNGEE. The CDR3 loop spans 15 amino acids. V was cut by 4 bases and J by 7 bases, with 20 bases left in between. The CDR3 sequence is CASSPSLLTSSTQYF. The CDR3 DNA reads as TGTGCCAGCAGCCCGAGCCTATTAACGTCCTCGACCCAGTACTTC.

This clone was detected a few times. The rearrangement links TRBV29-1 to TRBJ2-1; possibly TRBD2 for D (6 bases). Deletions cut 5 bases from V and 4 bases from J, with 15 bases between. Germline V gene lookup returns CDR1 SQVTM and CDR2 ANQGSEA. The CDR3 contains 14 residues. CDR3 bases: TGCAGCGTTTATTCGGTAGCGGAGTACAATGAGCAGTTCTTC. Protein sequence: CSVYSVAEYNEQFF.

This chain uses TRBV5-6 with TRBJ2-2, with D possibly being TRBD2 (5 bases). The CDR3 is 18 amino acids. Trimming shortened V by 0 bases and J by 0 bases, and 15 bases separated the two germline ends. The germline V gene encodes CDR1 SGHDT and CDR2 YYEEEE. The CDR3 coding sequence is TGTGCCAGCAGCTTGGAAGAGGGCAGCGGCCCGAACACCGGGGAGCTGTTTTTT. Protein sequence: CASSLEEGSGPNTGELFF.

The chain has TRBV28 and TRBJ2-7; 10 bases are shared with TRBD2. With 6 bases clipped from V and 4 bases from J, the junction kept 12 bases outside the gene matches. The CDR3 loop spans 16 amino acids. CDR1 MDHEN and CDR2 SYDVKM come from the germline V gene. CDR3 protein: CASRPPRPSGSYEQYF. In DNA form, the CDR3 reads TGTGCCAGCAGACCCCCACGGCCTAGCGGGAGTTACGAGCAGTACTTC.

This CDR3 is CASSLELAGLSSYNEQFF. In nucleotides, the CDR3 is TGCGCCAGCAGCTTGGAACTAGCGGGACTTAGCTCCTACAATGAGCAGTTCTTC. This chain links TRBV5-1 with TRBJ2-1; the match to TRBD2 covers 10 bases. The CDR3 is made up of 18 amino acids. The V segment lost 0 bases and the J segment 0 bases; nucleotides outside the gene matches: 6. Germline values: CDR1 SGHRS, CDR2 YFSETQ.

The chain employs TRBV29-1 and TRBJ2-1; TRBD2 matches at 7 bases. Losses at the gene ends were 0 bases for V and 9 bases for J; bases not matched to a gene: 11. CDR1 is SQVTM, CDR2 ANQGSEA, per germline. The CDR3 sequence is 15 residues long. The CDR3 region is CSVEDLGGSEGEQFF. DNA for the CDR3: TGCAGCGTTGAAGATCTGGGCGGGAGCGAGGGTGAGCAGTTCTTC.

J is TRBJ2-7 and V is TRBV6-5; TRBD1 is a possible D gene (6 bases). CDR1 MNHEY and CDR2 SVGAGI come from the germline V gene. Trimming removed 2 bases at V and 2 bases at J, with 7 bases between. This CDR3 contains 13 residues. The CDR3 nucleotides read TGTGCCAGCAGTTACGAGGGGGCCTACGAGCAGTACTTC. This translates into CASSYEGAYEQYF.

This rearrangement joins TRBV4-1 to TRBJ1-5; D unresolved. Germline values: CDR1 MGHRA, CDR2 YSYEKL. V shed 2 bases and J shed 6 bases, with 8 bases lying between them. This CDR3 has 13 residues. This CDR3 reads CASSQLSGQPQHF. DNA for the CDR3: TGCGCCAGCAGCCAACTTTCGGGTCAGCCCCAGCATTTT.

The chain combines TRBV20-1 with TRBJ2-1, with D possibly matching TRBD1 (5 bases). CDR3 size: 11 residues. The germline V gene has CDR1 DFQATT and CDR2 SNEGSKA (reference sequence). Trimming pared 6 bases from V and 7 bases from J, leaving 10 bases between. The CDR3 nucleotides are TGCAGTGCGCAGGGCCAAAATGAGCAGTTCTTC. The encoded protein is CSAQGQNEQFF.

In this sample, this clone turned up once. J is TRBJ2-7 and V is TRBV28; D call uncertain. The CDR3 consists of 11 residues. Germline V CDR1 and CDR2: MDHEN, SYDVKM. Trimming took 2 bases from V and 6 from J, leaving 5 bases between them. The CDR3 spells CASSLVSEQYF. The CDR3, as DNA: TGTGCCAGCAGTTTAGTCAGCGAGCAGTACTTC. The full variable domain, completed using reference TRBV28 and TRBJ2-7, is DVKVTQSSRYLVKRTGEKVFLECVQDMDHENMFWYRQDPGLGLRLIYFSYDVKMKEKGDIPEGYSVSREKKERFSLILESASTNQTSMYLCASSLVSEQYFGPGTRLTVT.

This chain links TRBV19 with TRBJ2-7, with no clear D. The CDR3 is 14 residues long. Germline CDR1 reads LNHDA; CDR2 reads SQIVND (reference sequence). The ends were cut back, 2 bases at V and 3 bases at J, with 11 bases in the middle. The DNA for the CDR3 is TGTGCCAGTAGTATAAGCCCTCTAAACTACGAGCAGTACTTC. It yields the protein CASSISPLNYEQYF.

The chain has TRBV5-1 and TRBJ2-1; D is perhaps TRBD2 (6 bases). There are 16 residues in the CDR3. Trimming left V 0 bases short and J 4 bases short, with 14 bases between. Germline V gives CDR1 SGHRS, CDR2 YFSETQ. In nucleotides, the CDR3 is TGCGCCAGCAGCTTGGGAGGCGGGACGACATACAATGAGCAGTTCTTC. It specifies CASSLGGGTTYNEQFF. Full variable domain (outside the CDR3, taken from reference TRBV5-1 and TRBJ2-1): KAGVTQTPRYLIKTRGQQVTLSCSPISGHRSVSWYQQTPGQGLQFLFEYFSETQRNKGNFPGRFSGRQFSNSRSEMNVSTLELGDSALYLCASSLGGGTTYNEQFFGPGTRLTVL.

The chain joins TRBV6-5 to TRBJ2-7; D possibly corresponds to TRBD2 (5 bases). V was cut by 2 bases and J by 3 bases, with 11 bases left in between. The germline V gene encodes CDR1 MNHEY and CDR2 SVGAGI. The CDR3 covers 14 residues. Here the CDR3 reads CASSYGTGNYEQYF. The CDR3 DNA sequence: TGTGCCAGCAGTTACGGCACGGGAAACTACGAGCAGTACTTC.